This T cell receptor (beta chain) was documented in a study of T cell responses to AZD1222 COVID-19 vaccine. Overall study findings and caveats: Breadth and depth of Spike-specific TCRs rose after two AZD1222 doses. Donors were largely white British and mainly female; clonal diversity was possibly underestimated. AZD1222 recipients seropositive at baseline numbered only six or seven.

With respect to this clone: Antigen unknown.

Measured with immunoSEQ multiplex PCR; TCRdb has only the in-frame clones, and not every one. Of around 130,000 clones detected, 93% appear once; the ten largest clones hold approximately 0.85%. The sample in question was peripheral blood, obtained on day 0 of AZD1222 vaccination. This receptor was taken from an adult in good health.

DNA of the CDR3: TGTGCCAGCAGCGAGGGGGCGGGGGGCCCCTACAATGAGCAGTTCTTC. Translated, it gives CASSEGAGGPYNEQFF. V gene TRBV9 combines with J gene TRBJ2-1, with D possibly matching TRBD2 (8 bases). Trimming removed 3 bases at V and 2 bases at J, with 15 bases between. The CDR3 is 16 amino acids. Germline V lookup: CDR1 SGDLS, CDR2 YYNGEE.